This passage covers 2 T cell receptor beta chains from one sample sequenced in a study of cytomegalovirus exposure and HLA in healthy donors. 60 Vbeta and 13 Jbeta primers were used in PCR. Only in-frame clones appear in the TCRdb table, and some are missing; sequencing was by immunoSEQ multiplex PCR. The sample has 38,000 or so clones. What was sequenced was PBMCs. These receptor sequences come from a man aged 40-50 years in good health and CMV-seropositive.

V usage is TRBV15 and J usage is TRBJ2-1; D is possibly TRBD2 (5 bases). The V end lost 0 bases, the J end lost 7 bases, and 19 bases lay between the germline ends. Germline V gene data show CDR1 as LNHNV and CDR2 as YYDKDF (reference sequence). The CDR3 spans 17 residues. As DNA, the CDR3 is TGTGCCACCAGCAGAGATTCCGGGGAGTGGGGTAGGAATGAGCAGTTCTTC. Its protein product is CATSRDSGEWGRNEQFF.

The rearrangement joins TRBV4-1 to TRBJ2-6, with 11 positions matching TRBD1. CDR1 is MGHRA and CDR2 is YSYEKL in the germline V gene. With 5 bases clipped from V and 0 bases from J, the junction kept 9 bases outside the gene matches. The CDR3 totals 19 residues. The CDR3: CASSYPEDRGPSGANVLTF. DNA for the CDR3: TGCGCCAGCAGCTACCCTGAGGACAGGGGGCCCTCTGGGGCCAACGTCCTGACTTTC.